This TCR beta chain was recovered during a study of blood T cell repertoires in COVID-19. Study summary: T cells, B-cell-depleted T cells, or PBMCs supplied cDNA or gDNA.

In the authors' workflow: Reference gene primers were amplified, and this amplification served to estimate nucleated cell counts. Clones were read by immunoSEQ multiplex PCR, and TCRdb kept only the in-frame ones, dropping some. That table gives V, J and clone size, and the DNA gave D and trimming. The top ten hold about 3.3% of the sample, which has about 240,000 clones, 70% to 90% seen once. Those who participated ranged in age from roughly 18 to 90 years and resided in under 25 US areas. Cohorts were assigned according to the clinical history that participants reported. Germline V gene sequence: CDR1 SEHNR, CDR2 FQNEAQ (reference sequence). V was pared by 1 base and J by 0 bases, with 7 bases between. The CDR3 contains 14 residues.

This clonotype was sampled from a woman aged 35 to 49 with acute COVID-19. This chain joins TRBV7-9 and TRBJ2-7, with a possible D match to TRBD2 (6 bases). Sequencing input: PBMCs or T cells enriched from blood (not recorded which). The CDR3 DNA reads TGTGCCAGCAGCTTAGTCGGGAGCTCCTACGAGCAGTACTTC. The encoded protein is CASSLVGSSYEQYF.